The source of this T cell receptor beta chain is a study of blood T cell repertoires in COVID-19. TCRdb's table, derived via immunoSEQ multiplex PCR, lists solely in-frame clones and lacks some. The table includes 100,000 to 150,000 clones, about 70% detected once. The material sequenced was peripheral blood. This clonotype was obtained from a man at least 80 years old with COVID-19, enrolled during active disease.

CDR3 amino acids: CASTRGGGDTQYF. In DNA, the CDR3 is TGTGCCAGCACTCGAGGGGGGGGAGATACGCAGTATTTT. The V and J genes are TRBV11-1 and TRBJ2-3, with D tentatively TRBD2 (7 bases). This CDR3 has 13 residues. Germline values: CDR1 SGHAT, CDR2 FQDESV (reference sequence). Trimming pared 7 bases from V and 5 bases from J, leaving 13 bases between.